Below are 14 T cell receptor beta chains sequenced from a single sample in a study of OX40 agonist ivuxolimab in advanced cancers. Profiling relied on immunoSEQ multiplex PCR, and the TCRdb table lists in-frame clones only, not all of them. The sample yields roughly 56,000 clones, roughly 77% seen once. The sample here was CD4+ or CD8+ T cells sorted from blood, taken in a trial of the OX40 agonist ivuxolimab. These receptors came from an adult with an advanced solid tumor such as melanoma, head and neck, liver or kidney cancer.

This chain connects TRBV11-2 to TRBJ2-7, with D possibly matching TRBD1 (5 bases). The CDR3 extends over 15 amino acids. Germline V gene lookup returns CDR1 SGHAT and CDR2 FQNNGV. Trimming cost V 0 bases and J 0 bases, with 9 bases left between them. CDR3 nucleotide sequence: TGTGCCAGCAGCTTAGACAGGGAAGGCTCCTACGAGCAGTACTTC. Residues: CASSLDREGSYEQYF.

The genes are TRBV29-1 and TRBJ1-1; maybe TRBD1 (6 bases). Between the trimmed V and J ends, which lost 3 bases and 3 bases, there was a span of 11 bases. The CDR3 loop spans 13 amino acids. Per the germline V gene, CDR1 is SQVTM and CDR2 is ANQGSEA. CDR3 amino acids: CSVERGRDTEAFF. CDR3 DNA sequence: TGCAGCGTTGAGAGGGGGAGGGACACTGAAGCTTTCTTT.

The V gene is TRBV29-1, the J gene TRBJ2-7; 7 nucleotides match TRBD1. After removal of 7 bases from V and 6 bases from J, the junction contained 15 bases not matched to a gene. Per the germline V gene, CDR1 is SQVTM and CDR2 is ANQGSEA. The CDR3 is 14 amino acids. CDR3 nucleotides: TGCAGCGCCGGTAAGGGACAGTCAGATGGCGAGCAGTACTTC. It encodes CSAGKGQSDGEQYF.

This clone has a handful of counts. This chain links TRBV28 with TRBJ1-1, with TRBD1 matching 7 bases. The germline gives CDR1 MDHEN, CDR2 SYDVKM. The length of the CDR3 is 10 residues. J was trimmed by 10 bases and V by 8 bases; bases with no gene match: 4. CDR3 in amino acids: CASGDSSAFF. CDR3 DNA sequence: TGTGCCAGCGGGGACAGTTCAGCTTTCTTT. Using reference TRBV28 and TRBJ1-1 for the parts outside the CDR3, the full variable domain is DVKVTQSSRYLVKRTGEKVFLECVQDMDHENMFWYRQDPGLGLRLIYFSYDVKMKEKGDIPEGYSVSREKKERFSLILESASTNQTSMYLCASGDSSAFFGQGTRLTVV.

This clone occurred once. The CDR3 nucleotides are TGTGCCAGCAGTGAAGGGGACAATGAGCAGTTCTTC. It encodes CASSEGDNEQFF. The J gene is TRBJ2-1, the V gene TRBV2; D ambiguous. The CDR3 sequence is 12 residues long. Germline lookup yields CDR1 SNHLY and CDR2 FYNNEI. Trimming removed 1 base from V and 5 bases from J, with 3 bases in between.

This clone turned up a few times. The V and J genes are TRBV6-5 and TRBJ2-7; 8 nucleotides match TRBD2. CDR1 and CDR2 (germline): MNHEY, SVGAGI. V lost 0 bases and J lost 4; bases outside the gene matches: 5. This CDR3 region has 15 residues. The CDR3 DNA follows: TGTGCCAGCAGTTACTCGATCGGGGGGGCTTACGAGCAGTACTTC. This codes for CASSYSIGGAYEQYF.

The gene calls are TRBV18 and TRBJ1-1; 8 positions match TRBD1. CDR1 is KGHSH and CDR2 is LQKENI in the germline V gene. V lost 3 bases and J lost 8; bases outside the gene matches: 2. The CDR3 is 12 amino acids. In DNA, the CDR3 is TGTGCCAGCTCACCGGACAGGGAAGAAGCTTTCTTT. It specifies CASSPDREEAFF.

This clone was observed once. The rearrangement links TRBV28 to TRBJ1-3, with TRBD1 as a possible D gene (5 bases). From germline, CDR1 is MDHEN and CDR2 SYDVKM. V was clipped by 5 bases and J by 2 bases, with 13 bases between them. The CDR3 is 15 amino acids. The CDR3 region has the DNA TGTGCCAGCAGTCCTTTATGGGGGGCTGGAAACACCATATATTTT. Residues: CASSPLWGAGNTIYF. Using reference TRBV28 and TRBJ1-3 for the parts outside the CDR3, the full variable domain is DVKVTQSSRYLVKRTGEKVFLECVQDMDHENMFWYRQDPGLGLRLIYFSYDVKMKEKGDIPEGYSVSREKKERFSLILESASTNQTSMYLCASSPLWGAGNTIYFGEGSWLTVV.

V gene TRBV10-3 combines with J gene TRBJ2-1, with 10 bases matching TRBD2. The CDR3 extends over 16 amino acids. J lost 9 bases, V lost 0 bases, and 8 bases had no gene match. Germline V gives CDR1 ENHRY, CDR2 SYGVKD. The chain's CDR3 is CAISESVLAGGSEQFF. The CDR3 coding sequence is TGTGCCATCAGTGAGTCAGTGTTAGCGGGAGGATCTGAGCAGTTCTTC.

This sequence joins TRBV4-1 and TRBJ1-5; D is uncertain. CDR3 length: 14 residues. V was clipped by 1 base and J by 4 bases, with 8 bases between them. The germline CDR1 and CDR2 sequences are MGHRA and YSYEKL. CDR3 region: CASSQVGSNQPQHF. CDR3 nucleotide sequence: TGCGCCAGCAGCCAAGTGGGGTCAAATCAGCCCCAGCATTTT.

V usage is TRBV28 and J usage is TRBJ1-1, with D unclear. Germline-derived CDR1 and CDR2 are MDHEN and SYDVKM. The CDR3 has 12 residues. V shed 2 bases and J shed 4 bases, with 5 bases lying between them. CDR3 residues: CASSLRFTEAFF. The CDR3 bases are TGTGCCAGCAGTTTACGTTTCACTGAAGCTTTCTTT.

This clone was counted once. V gene TRBV6-5 combines with J gene TRBJ1-1; tentatively, D is TRBD1 (6 bases). CDR3 length equals 15 residues. Trimming pared 7 bases from V and 1 base from J, leaving 16 bases between. Germline V lookup: CDR1 MNHEY, CDR2 SVGAGI. For the CDR3, the DNA is TGTGCCAGCACCACCGCAGGGGCCTCGAACACTGAAGCTTTCTTT. As protein: CASTTAGASNTEAFF.

The chain joins TRBV11-3 to TRBJ2-6; D is possibly TRBD1 (5 bases). Germline V lookup: CDR1 SGHNT, CDR2 YENEEA. V lost 4 bases to trimming and J lost 0 bases, with 7 bases between them. The CDR3 contains 15 residues. The DNA of the CDR3 is TGTGCCAGCAGCTATGACAGCTCTGGGGCCAACGTCCTGACTTTC. Protein: CASSYDSSGANVLTF.

This clone was observed a handful of times. The chain is built from TRBV30 and TRBJ1-3; D is unclear. Germline CDR1 reads GTSNPN; CDR2 reads SVGIG (reference sequence). The CDR3 totals 13 residues. V lost 5 bases and J lost 2, with 10 bases in between. CDR3 DNA sequence: TGTGCCTGGGCCGGGCAAGCTGGAAACACCATATATTTT. It translates to CAWAGQAGNTIYF.